This T cell receptor beta chain was identified in a study of CD8+ T cells in alopecia areata. CDR1 and CDR2 (germline): SGDLS, YYNGEE. The CDR3 runs 12 residues. Trimming removed 3 bases at V and 7 bases at J, with 10 bases between. On this clone: Its cognate antigen is unknown.

In the case of four or five patients, the CD4+ cells were sorted into CD25+CD127- cells. Study-wide results and caveats: Scalp lesions, especially in alopecia totalis/universalis, had higher clonality than normal scalp.

TCR sequencing used cDNA made by reverse transcription of extracted RNA. Method: immunoSEQ multiplex PCR; TCRdb's copy keeps in-frame clones and lacks some. This table has 37,000 or so clones, 45% to 65% appearing once. This chain links TRBV9 with TRBJ1-1, with D perhaps matching TRBD1 (5 bases). The specimen sequenced was CD4+ Tregs sorted from blood. This TCR came from a human donor with alopecia areata. CDR3 coding DNA: TGTGCCAGCAGCGCGGGGGTCGGTGAAGCTTTCTTT. This gives the protein CASSAGVGEAFF. The entire variable domain, with the rest obtained from reference TRBV9 and TRBJ1-1, is as follows: DSGVTQTPKHLITATGQRVTLRCSPRSGDLSVYWYQQSLDQGLQFLIQYYNGEERAKGNILERFSAQQFPDLHSELNLSSLELGDSALYFCASSAGVGEAFFGQGTRLTVV.